This TCR beta chain was documented in a study of naive and memory T cell subsets. The beta constant-region primer was an equimolar mix of two oligonucleotides covering TRBC1 and TRBC2. The ligated cDNA underwent four PCR rounds using SP2 and nested alpha and beta constant-region primers. TCRdb processed the UMI-ligation and nested PCR reads anew with MiXCR; each CDR3 protein has one entry. The sample has approximately 80,000 distinct CDR3 sequences, approximately 9.2% seen once. CDR3 length: 15 amino acids. The V gene's germline CDR1 is DFQATT and CDR2 SNEGSKA (reference sequence). J was trimmed by 3 bases and V by 1 base; bases with no gene match: 8. This clonotype was counted ten times or more.

The V call is TRBV20-1, the J call TRBJ2-7, with 8 bases that match TRBD1. This TCR was sampled from a human donor in good health. The sequenced sample consisted of naive CD8+ T cells from blood. The CDR3 DNA sequence: TGCAGTGCTAGAGTCCCGGGACAGGTGCTCTACGAGCAGTACTTC. Translation: CSARVPGQVLYEQYF.